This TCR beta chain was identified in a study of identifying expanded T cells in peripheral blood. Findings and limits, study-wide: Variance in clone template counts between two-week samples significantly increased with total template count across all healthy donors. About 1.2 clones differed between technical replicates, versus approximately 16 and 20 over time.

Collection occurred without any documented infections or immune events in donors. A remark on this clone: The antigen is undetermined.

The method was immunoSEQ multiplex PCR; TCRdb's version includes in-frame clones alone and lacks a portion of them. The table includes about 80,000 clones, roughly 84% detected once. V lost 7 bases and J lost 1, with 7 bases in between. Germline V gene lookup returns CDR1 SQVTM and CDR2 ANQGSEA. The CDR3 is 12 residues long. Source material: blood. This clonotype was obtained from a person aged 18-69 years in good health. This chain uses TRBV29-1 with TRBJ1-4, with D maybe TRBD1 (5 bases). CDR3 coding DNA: TGCAGCGCGACAGTAACTAATGAAAAACTGTTTTTT. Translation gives CSATVTNEKLFF.